These 31 T cell receptor beta chains were all obtained from the same sample, sequenced in a study of human T cells and chemical hapten exposure. Whole blood, unfractionated, served as the material for total RNA extraction. MiXCR was run by TCRdb on the 5' RACE reads, yielding one entry per CDR3 protein. The profile covers tens of thousands of distinct CDR3 sequences, with roughly 8.4% appearing a single time and 2% to 2.5% taken by the ten largest. These receptors were collected from a male donor in good health.

Ten or more counts support this clonotype. The CDR3, as DNA: TGTGCCAGCAGTTACGGACAGGGCCGCGGGAGGACGACTGAAGCTTTCTTT. Protein sequence: CASSYGQGRGRTTEAFF. The rearrangement uses TRBV6-2 or TRBV6-3 and TRBJ1-1, with 8 nucleotides matching TRBD1. Looked up from germline, CDR1 is MNHEY and CDR2 is SVGEGT. Losses at the gene ends were 2 bases for V and 5 bases for J; bases not matched to a gene: 13. This CDR3 has 17 residues.

The V and J genes are TRBV6-2 or TRBV6-3 and TRBJ1-2, with D unresolved. In germline, CDR1 is MNHEY, CDR2 SVGEGT. The germline V and J ends were trimmed by 4 bases and 4 bases, with 10 bases remaining between them. CDR3 size: 13 residues. The DNA of the CDR3 is TGTGCCAGCAGTTCTACAGCCCTCTATGGCTACACCTTC. Protein sequence: CASSSTALYGYTF.

This clonotype has more than one count but fewer than ten. The chain employs TRBV29-1 and TRBJ2-1; D possibly corresponds to TRBD1 (5 bases). V was shortened by 1 base and J by 2 bases, with 12 bases between the two germline ends. Germline CDR1 is SQVTM and CDR2 is ANQGSEA. The CDR3 sequence is 15 residues long. This CDR3 is CSVEGTRGTYNEQFF. The CDR3 nucleotides are TGCAGCGTTGAAGGGACAAGGGGCACCTACAATGAGCAGTTCTTC.

This clonotype was seen a handful of times. The chain carries TRBV5-5 and TRBJ2-7; D perhaps matches TRBD2 (5 bases). The CDR3 extends over 16 amino acids. Trimming cost V 4 bases and J 4 bases, with 21 bases left between them. Germline V lookup: CDR1 SGHKS, CDR2 YYEKEE (reference sequence). CDR3 in DNA: TGTGCCAGCAGCCCCGAAGCGGAACAAACCTTTTACGAGCAGTACTTC. It is translated as CASSPEAEQTFYEQYF.

There are many counts of this clonotype. The rearrangement uses TRBV20-1 and TRBJ1-4; TRBD1 might be the D (6 bases). This CDR3 comprises 14 residues. Germline V lookup: CDR1 DFQATT, CDR2 SNEGSKA (reference sequence). The germline V and J ends were trimmed by 0 bases and 7 bases, with 12 bases remaining between them. This CDR3 reads CSAREGGLGEKLFF. DNA of the CDR3: TGCAGTGCTAGAGAAGGGGGGCTCGGTGAAAAACTGTTTTTT.

Many counts were recorded for this clonotype. The chain employs TRBV6-6 and TRBJ2-3, with D hard to call. Germline values: CDR1 MNHNY, CDR2 SVGAGI (reference sequence). Trimming stripped 6 bases from V and 0 bases from J, with 13 bases between. This CDR3 comprises 15 residues. The CDR3 coding sequence is TGTGCCAGCAGCTCCCCGGTGCCTAGCACAGATACGCAGTATTTT. Translation: CASSSPVPSTDTQYF.

This clonotype was observed many times. The gene calls are TRBV4-3 and TRBJ2-7; D is unclear. Germline CDR1 is LGHNA and CDR2 is YSLEER. The V end was cut by 2 bases, the J end by 4 bases, with 18 bases between. The CDR3 is 16 amino acids. The CDR3 here is CASSQLVGPPGYEQYF. The CDR3 DNA sequence: TGCGCCAGCAGCCAATTAGTTGGCCCCCCCGGATACGAGCAGTACTTC.

This clonotype was seen at least ten times. V usage is TRBV7-6 and J usage is TRBJ2-1; D is perhaps TRBD2 (5 bases). The V end lost 0 bases, the J end lost 8 bases, and 14 bases lay between the germline ends. The CDR3 covers 15 residues. Germline CDR1 reads SGHVS; CDR2 reads FNYEAQ. The DNA for the CDR3 is TGTGCCAGCAGCTTAGCCCTAGCCACGTGGGATGAGCAGTTCTTC. As protein: CASSLALATWDEQFF.

This clonotype showed up many times. A junction end diverges from the germline sequence, so it may reflect a read error. This chain uses TRBV20-1 with TRBJ2-1; 9 nucleotides match TRBD2. The CDR3 length is 15 residues. Germline V CDR1 and CDR2: DFQATT, SNEGSKA (reference sequence). CDR3 protein: CSARGPSGGYIEQFF. The DNA for the CDR3 is TGCAGTGCTAGAGGCCCAAGCGGGGGGTACATTGAGCAGTTCTTC.

This clonotype was found many times. The V and J genes are TRBV7-9 and TRBJ2-1; no definite D call. The CDR3 is 10 residues long. The V end lost 5 bases, the J end lost 7 bases, and 3 bases lay between the germline ends. Germline V CDR1 and CDR2: SEHNR, FQNEAQ (reference sequence). The CDR3 sequence is CASSMNEQFF. The CDR3 coding sequence is TGTGCCAGCAGCATGAATGAGCAGTTCTTC.

This clonotype was found a few times. The V call is TRBV10-3, the J call TRBJ1-5; TRBD1 is a possible D gene (5 bases). V shed 3 bases and J shed 2 bases, with 8 bases lying between them. The CDR3 is 14 amino acids. From germline, CDR1 is ENHRY and CDR2 SYGVKD. CDR3 DNA sequence: TGTGCCATCAGTGACAGGGATGGCAATCAGCCCCAGCATTTT. It encodes CAISDRDGNQPQHF.

This clonotype was recorded at least ten times. This chain joins TRBV6-5 and TRBJ2-7; 11 bases fit TRBD2. The CDR3 is made up of 14 amino acids. In germline, CDR1 is MNHEY, CDR2 SVGAGI. The V and J ends lost 2 bases and 4 bases, in that order; junction bases with no gene match: 1. The CDR3 spells CASSYGTSGYEQYF. Here the CDR3 DNA reads TGTGCCAGCAGTTACGGGACTAGCGGTTACGAGCAGTACTTC.

This clonotype has ten or more counts. The rearrangement links TRBV12-3 or TRBV12-4 to TRBJ2-5; 7 bases are a match to TRBD2. V lost 2 bases to trimming and J lost 3 bases; unmatched junction nucleotides: 3. This CDR3 comprises 14 residues. CDR3 sequence: CASSLNRGEETQYF. The CDR3 DNA is TGTGCCAGCAGTTTAAATCGGGGGGAAGAGACCCAGTACTTC.

The chain uses TRBV12-3 or TRBV12-4 and TRBJ2-7; possibly TRBD2 for D (5 bases). V shed 3 bases and J shed 5 bases, with 8 bases lying between them. This CDR3 contains 12 residues. The CDR3 coding sequence is TGTGCCAGCAGTTTCTACGGGAACGAGCAGTACTTC. Protein sequence: CASSFYGNEQYF.

The rearrangement joins TRBV27 to TRBJ1-1; maybe TRBD1 (6 bases). Trimming cost V 5 bases and J 0 bases, with 13 bases left between them. The CDR3 is 15 amino acids. Per the germline V gene, CDR1 is MNHEY and CDR2 is SMNVEV (reference sequence). CDR3 sequence reads: CASSLRGNLNTEAFF. The CDR3 DNA sequence: TGTGCCAGCAGTCTGAGGGGGAATTTGAACACTGAAGCTTTCTTT.

The chain has TRBV7-6 and TRBJ1-2; D is uncertain. Germline CDR1 is SGHVS and CDR2 is FNYEAQ. The CDR3 has 15 residues. V lost 2 bases and J lost 0, with 10 bases in between. CDR3 coding DNA: TGTGCCAGCAGCTTAAGGGCCGGGCCTAACTATGGCTACACCTTC. Its translation: CASSLRAGPNYGYTF.

Many counts were recorded for this clonotype. V gene TRBV30 combines with J gene TRBJ2-7; possibly TRBD1 for D (6 bases). The CDR3 length is 14 residues. Germline CDR1 and CDR2: GTSNPN and SVGIG (reference sequence). V lost 2 bases and J lost 5, with 16 bases in between. CDR3 residues: CAWSTYRVPHEQYF. CDR3 nucleotide sequence: TGTGCCTGGAGTACGTACAGGGTCCCCCACGAGCAGTACTTC.

This clonotype was seen at least ten times. The CDR3 nucleotides are TGTGCCAGCCGCCGGACTAGCGGGAGGGACAATGAGCAGTTCTTC. Protein sequence: CASRRTSGRDNEQFF. The V and J genes are TRBV2 and TRBJ2-1, with 15 bases identical to TRBD2. V was pared by 8 bases and J by 5 bases, with 4 bases of the junction left unmatched. In germline, CDR1 is SNHLY, CDR2 FYNNEI. The CDR3 extends over 15 amino acids.

In its sample, this clonotype was seen many times. The chain recombines TRBV11-2 with TRBJ2-1, with 8 nucleotides matching TRBD2. V was pared by 1 base and J by 0 bases, with 2 bases of the junction left unmatched. The CDR3 is made up of 16 amino acids. Looked up from germline, CDR1 is SGHAT and CDR2 is FQNNGV. This chain's CDR3 is CASSLGLASSYNEQFF. CDR3 DNA: TGTGCCAGCAGCTTAGGACTAGCGAGCTCCTACAATGAGCAGTTCTTC.

This clonotype appeared a few times. This rearrangement joins TRBV3-1 to TRBJ2-7, with D perhaps TRBD2 (6 bases). The germline V gene encodes CDR1 LGHDT and CDR2 YNNKEL (reference sequence). Trimming took 6 bases from V and 12 from J, leaving 18 bases between them. This CDR3 comprises 12 residues. This CDR3 is CASSDSGTLRYF. In DNA form, the CDR3 reads TGTGCCAGCAGTGACTCCGGGACTTTGCGGTACTTC.

This clonotype has at least ten counts. The chain links TRBV5-1 to TRBJ2-5; no definite D call. Germline-derived CDR1 and CDR2 are SGHRS and YFSETQ. V was cut by 4 bases and J by 1 base, with 17 bases left in between. CDR3 length equals 16 residues. CDR3 sequence: CASSVKGRLFQETQYF. CDR3 nucleotide sequence: TGCGCCAGCAGCGTGAAGGGCAGACTGTTCCAAGAGACCCAGTACTTC. The variable domain in full, completed from reference TRBV5-1 and TRBJ2-5, reads KAGVTQTPRYLIKTRGQQVTLSCSPISGHRSVSWYQQTPGQGLQFLFEYFSETQRNKGNFPGRFSGRQFSNSRSEMNVSTLELGDSALYLCASSVKGRLFQETQYFGPGTRLLVL.

This clonotype came up once. The J gene is TRBJ2-1, the V gene TRBV6-2 or TRBV6-3; perhaps TRBD1 as D (6 bases). This CDR3 has 13 residues. Trimming stripped 5 bases from V and 7 bases from J, with 12 bases between. In germline, CDR1 is MNHEY, CDR2 SVGEGT. CDR3 amino acids: CASSRPTGNEQFF. CDR3 DNA sequence: TGTGCCAGCAGTCGCCCCACAGGGAATGAGCAGTTCTTC.

This clonotype turned up a few times. The gene calls are TRBV20-1 and TRBJ1-4; D is unclear. Germline CDR1 is DFQATT and CDR2 is SNEGSKA (reference sequence). This CDR3 contains 15 residues. Between the trimmed V and J ends, which lost 0 bases and 3 bases, there was a span of 11 bases. Written as DNA, the CDR3 is TGCAGTGCTAGAGACAAGTGGTCCTCTAATGAAAAACTGTTTTTT. Translating it yields CSARDKWSSNEKLFF.

The J gene is TRBJ2-3, the V gene TRBV2, with a possible D match to TRBD1 (5 bases). V lost 8 bases and J 2 bases, leaving 14 bases between the germline ends. The CDR3 totals 14 residues. The germline V gene has CDR1 SNHLY and CDR2 FYNNEI. In DNA form, the CDR3 reads TGTGCCAGCGCAGGGTTTACTCCCACAGATACGCAGTATTTT. Its protein is CASAGFTPTDTQYF.

This chain connects TRBV7-2 to TRBJ2-7; a weak D match, TRBD1 (6 bases). Deletions cut 5 bases from V and 2 bases from J, with 13 bases between. CDR3 length equals 14 residues. Germline V CDR1 and CDR2: SGHTA, FQGNSA. The CDR3 loop is CASSPRQDAYEQYF. The CDR3 DNA reads TGTGCCAGCAGCCCCCGACAGGACGCCTACGAGCAGTACTTC.

The genes are TRBV2 and TRBJ1-5; TRBD1 aligns across 10 bases. The V gene's germline CDR1 is SNHLY and CDR2 FYNNEI. The V gene end was trimmed by 4 bases and the J gene end by 2 bases; junction bases not matched to a gene: 2. This CDR3 is built from 15 residues. CDR3 loop: CASSGQGAGNQPQHF. CDR3 coding DNA: TGTGCCAGCAGTGGACAGGGGGCCGGCAATCAGCCCCAGCATTTT.

As for this clonotype: At one boundary the junction diverges from the germline segment, which might be a read error. J is TRBJ1-2 and V is TRBV5-1; 9 bases line up with TRBD1. The germline V gene encodes CDR1 SGHRS and CDR2 YFSETQ. This CDR3 has 16 residues. In DNA form, the CDR3 reads TGCGCCAGCAGCAGGACAGGGGAGGCGGTAAACTATGGCTGCACCTTC. Translated, it gives CASSRTGEAVNYGCTF.

This clonotype was picked up a small number of times. The V and J genes are TRBV14 and TRBJ2-1, with 11 positions matching TRBD2. Germline CDR1 SGHDN, CDR2 FVKESK. After removal of 7 bases from V and 8 bases from J, the junction contained 4 bases not matched to a gene. CDR3 length: 13 amino acids. The CDR3 loop is CASNLAGGYEQFF. As DNA, the CDR3 is TGTGCCAGCAACCTAGCGGGGGGCTATGAGCAGTTCTTC.

This clonotype was found a few times. The rearrangement uses TRBV11-2 and TRBJ2-3, with D possibly being TRBD1 or TRBD2 (6 bases each). V lost 7 bases, J lost 0 bases, and 14 bases lay in between. The germline V gene has CDR1 SGHAT and CDR2 FQNNGV. The CDR3 is made up of 15 amino acids. The CDR3 protein is CASTRGRTSTDTQYF. The CDR3 DNA sequence: TGTGCCAGCACCCGGGGGCGGACTAGCACAGATACGCAGTATTTT.

The CDR3 loop is CASSLAVAGENYGYTF. The CDR3 DNA reads TGTGCCAGCAGCTTAGCGGTGGCAGGGGAGAACTATGGCTACACCTTC. The V gene is TRBV7-9, the J gene TRBJ1-2; tentative D call: TRBD1 (6 bases). Between the trimmed V and J ends, which lost 0 bases and 2 bases, there was a span of 13 bases. The CDR3 consists of 16 residues. From germline, CDR1 is SEHNR and CDR2 FQNEAQ (reference sequence).

The V call is TRBV7-2, the J call TRBJ1-2; D remains unclear. Germline V CDR1 and CDR2: SGHTA, FQGNSA. The ends were cut back, 1 base at V and 5 bases at J, with 17 bases in the middle. This CDR3 spans 16 amino acids. CDR3 residues: CASSLEGGRMTYGYTF. The CDR3 region has the DNA TGTGCCAGCAGCTTAGAGGGCGGCAGGATGACGTATGGCTACACCTTC.